This entry concerns a single T cell receptor beta chain. Its antigen is not known. This entry belongs to a study of shared clonotypes between healthy human individuals. Study-wide background: Two women and a few men aged 18 to 49 served as donors.

Libraries were prepared by immunoSEQ multiplex PCR; TCRdb keeps only in-frame clonotypes and omits some of them. The table records fewer than 3 million clones, 80% to 95% of them present only once. V shed 0 bases and J shed 3 bases, with 13 bases lying between them. The V gene's germline CDR1 is SGDLS and CDR2 YYNGEE. The CDR3 loop spans 16 amino acids. Study-wide results and limits: A small donor pool kept down the genetic and exposure-history diversity that was represented. A handful of donors had roughly 5% of their naive CD4 clonotypes in common.

The receptor was isolated from a man aged 18-30 years in good health. Some clones in this sample may be carry-over from other donors' samples. Sequencing was performed on naive CD4+ T cells from PBMCs. Subset noted: CD45RA+ positively selected. The rearrangement joins TRBV9 to TRBJ2-1; possibly TRBD2 for D (5 bases). This chain's CDR3 is CASSVGETAGYNEQFF. In DNA form, the CDR3 reads TGTGCCAGCAGCGTAGGAGAGACGGCGGGCTACAATGAGCAGTTCTTC.